Listed below are T cell receptor beta chains from one sample, sequenced in a study of blood T cell repertoires in COVID-19. The repertoire was sequenced with immunoSEQ multiplex PCR; TCRdb's copy has only in-frame clones and lacks some. Here the sample spans around 130,000 clones, around 87% being singletons. The material sequenced was peripheral blood. These receptors were taken from a man between 65 and 85 years old with active COVID-19. Each CDR3 is given with its conserved first and last residue. The D gene is left open where the match is weak. Some rows have no size entry. The others give once, few or many, or a class for an expanded clone.

j_call v_call d_call clone_size cdr3_nt cdr3_aa
TRBJ2-6 TRBV7-2 TRBD1 . TGTGCCAGCAGACAGACAGGGGGCGTCTCTGGGGCCAACGTCCTGACTTTC CASRQTGGVSGANVLTF
TRBJ2-7 TRBV7-6 . . TGTGCCAGCAGCTTAATGGGGGAGGCGGACGAGCAGTACTTC CASSLMGEADEQYF
TRBJ2-4 TRBV7-2 . . TGTGCCAGCAGCCCCATTGCGGGGAAAAACATTCAGTACTTC CASSPIAGKNIQYF
TRBJ2-7 TRBV30 TRBD1 . TGTGCCTGGATAGTTGCGGACAGGGGGCCCTTCTACGAGCAGTACTTC CAWIVADRGPFYEQYF
TRBJ1-3 TRBV28 TRBD1 . TGTGCCAGCAGGGGGACAGGGCGGGGAAACACCATATATTTT CASRGTGRGNTIYF
TRBJ1-2 TRBV3-1/TRBV3-2 . . TGTGCCAGCAGCCAAGAGGGCCTCTTGGGTGGCTACACCTTC CASSQEGLLGGYTF
TRBJ1-2 TRBV6-5 TRBD1 . TGTGCCAGCAGTCCCGACAGGGGGCCGGGTGGCTACACCTTC CASSPDRGPGGYTF
TRBJ1-1 TRBV13 . . TGTGCCAGCAGAAAATTAAACACTGAAGCTTTCTTT CASRKLNTEAFF
TRBJ2-7 TRBV5-1 TRBD1 . TGCGCCAGCAGCCGCGACAGGGTCAGCTACGAGCAGTACTTC CASSRDRVSYEQYF
TRBJ2-3 TRBV5-1 . . TGCGCCAGCAGCCGCGCCGGGTCCACAGATACGCAGTATTTT CASSRAGSTDTQYF
TRBJ2-5 TRBV7-3 TRBD2 . TGTGCCAGCAGCTTAACTAGCGGGAGGGCCGAGACCCAGTACTTC CASSLTSGRAETQYF
TRBJ2-1 TRBV7-9 . . TGTGCCAGCAGCTTGGGTGGAGGCAATGAGCAGTTCTTC CASSLGGGNEQFF
TRBJ1-6 TRBV2 . . TGTGCCAGCATAACGACTGATTCACCCCTCCACTTT CASITTDSPLHF
TRBJ2-6 TRBV4-1 . . TGCGCCAGCAGCCAACTCCCAGGGACTGGGGCCAACGTCCTGACTTTC CASSQLPGTGANVLTF
TRBJ2-7 TRBV19 TRBD1 . TGTGCCAGTAGCTTCGGGTCCCAGACAGGGGTGCAGTACTTC CASSFGSQTGVQYF
TRBJ2-5 TRBV29-1 TRBD1 once TGCAGCGTGCATACAGGGGGCTCAGGCGAGACCCAGTACTTC CSVHTGGSGETQYF
TRBJ2-7 TRBV29-1 . . TGCAGCGTTACTAGGGTGGGGAGCGAGCAGTACTTC CSVTRVGSEQYF
TRBJ2-5 TRBV28 TRBD2 . TGTGCCAGCAGGACTAGCGGGACTAACAAAGAGACCCAGTACTTC CASRTSGTNKETQYF
TRBJ2-7 TRBV3-1/TRBV3-2 TRBD2 . TGTGCCAGCAAGGGACTACGTTGGAAGCAGTACTTC CASKGLRWKQYF
TRBJ2-3 TRBV11-3 TRBD2 . TGTGCCAGCAGCGGGACTAGCGGGAGAGAAGATACGCAGTATTTT CASSGTSGREDTQYF
TRBJ2-1 TRBV15 TRBD2 . TGTGCCACCAGCGAGCGGGGGACCCATTACAATGAGCAGTTCTTC CATSERGTHYNEQFF
TRBJ2-1 TRBV15 . once TGTGCCACCAGCAGAGATCGTGCGGCGATCAGCAATAGCGGTGAGCAGTTCTTC CATSRDRAAISNSGEQFF
TRBJ2-7 TRBV3-1/TRBV3-2 TRBD2 . TGTGCCAGCAGCCAACTAGCGGGGTCGGCCTACGAGCAGTACTTC CASSQLAGSAYEQYF
TRBJ2-5 TRBV5-1 . . TGCGCCAGCAGCTTGGGGACTCCGCTGTACCAAGAGACCCAGTACTTC CASSLGTPLYQETQYF
TRBJ1-2 TRBV30 TRBD1 . TGTGCCTGGAGTGAAACAGGGGGCGGCTACACCTTC CAWSETGGGYTF
TRBJ1-3 TRBV5-5 . . TGTGCCAGCAGCCCTAGCATCCCGGCCCCTGGAAACACCATATATTTT CASSPSIPAPGNTIYF
TRBJ2-3 TRBV6-5 TRBD2 once TGTGCCAGCAGGCCCCGGCGGGAGGATACGCAGTATTTT CASRPRREDTQYF
TRBJ2-7 TRBV19 TRBD2 . TGTGCCAGTACTTCCAGCGGGACTCGTGGGGGGTACGAGCAGTACTTC CASTSSGTRGGYEQYF
TRBJ2-2 TRBV27 . . TGTGCCAGCAGTTACCAGGGGCAGAACACCGGGGAGCTGTTTTTT CASSYQGQNTGELFF
TRBJ1-1 TRBV5-1 TRBD1 . TGCGCCAGCAGCTGGACTATACAGGGGGGTGCTGAAGCTTTCTTT CASSWTIQGGAEAFF
TRBJ1-1 TRBV15 . . TGTGCCACCAGCATCCCGGTCCATACGGCGGGGTTCGTTCCGGAAGCTTTCTTT CATSIPVHTAGFVPEAFF
TRBJ1-1 TRBV20-1 . . TGCAGTGCTAGTCGACAGTCGGAATCGTCTGAAGCTTTCTTT CSASRQSESSEAFF
TRBJ1-4 TRBV2 . . TGTGCCAGCAGACCCGACAGCTCGGAAGTCCTGTTTTTT CASRPDSSEVLFF
TRBJ1-2 TRBV23-1 . once TGCGCCAGCCTTCCCGACTATGGCTACACCTTC CASLPDYGYTF
TRBJ2-1 TRBV7-8 . . TGTGCCAGCAGCCCCCCCACCGGGAAGCGGTTCTTC CASSPPTGKRFF
TRBJ1-2 TRBV28 TRBD1 . TGTGCCAGCAGTTTGGGGACAGGGGGGAATGGCTACACCTTC CASSLGTGGNGYTF
TRBJ2-1 TRBV6-1 TRBD2 once TGTGCCAGCAGTGAAGTAGTCGCTAGCGGGAGTGGGGAGCAGTTCTTC CASSEVVASGSGEQFF
TRBJ1-5 TRBV6-2/TRBV6-3 TRBD1 . TGTGCCAGCAGCACCCGCCGGGACAGGGGGCGCGATAGCAATCAGCCCCAACATTTT CASSTRRDRGRDSNQPQHF
TRBJ2-7 TRBV19 TRBD2 . TGTGCCAGTAGTTTCAAGGGACTAGCGGGAGTGGCCTACGAGCAGTACTTC CASSFKGLAGVAYEQYF
TRBJ2-7 TRBV11-2 TRBD2 . TGTGCCAGCAGCTTAGCGGGACTAGCTACCCTCGGGGAGCAGTACTTC CASSLAGLATLGEQYF
TRBJ2-1 TRBV7-3 TRBD1 once TGTGCCAGCAGTTACCCCGGGACAGGTGCATACAATGAGCAGTTCTTC CASSYPGTGAYNEQFF
TRBJ2-3 TRBV7-2 TRBD1 . TGTGCCAGCAGCTCCCGGACAGGGAGCACAGATACGCAGTATTTT CASSSRTGSTDTQYF
TRBJ1-4 TRBV27 . once TGTGCCAGCAGTTCCGCCGGGGTCAGGGGTGAAAAACTGTTTTTT CASSSAGVRGEKLFF
TRBJ1-3 TRBV7-2 . . TGTGCCAGCAGTTTTGACAGCGAGTACACCATATATTTT CASSFDSEYTIYF
TRBJ1-4 TRBV24-1 . once TGTGCCACCAGTTCGGGAGGACAAGGACCCTATGAAAAACTGTTTTTT CATSSGGQGPYEKLFF
TRBJ1-3 TRBV11-2 . . TGTGCCAGCAGCCCCGGCGGCGGCTCTGGAAACACCATATATTTT CASSPGGGSGNTIYF
TRBJ2-3 TRBV2 TRBD2 . TGTGCCAGCAGTGCGGACGGGAGGGCCTCCACAGATACGCAGTATTTT CASSADGRASTDTQYF
TRBJ2-1 TRBV2 . . TGTGCCAGCAGAGCCAATGAGTGGCAGTTCTTC CASRANEWQFF
TRBJ1-2 TRBV7-3 TRBD1 . TGTGCCAGCAGCTTAACGGGGACAGGGAATGGCTACACCTTC CASSLTGTGNGYTF
TRBJ2-5 TRBV2 TRBD1 . TGTGCCAGCAGTTGGGGGGGACAGGGCGGAGAGACCCAGTACTTC CASSWGGQGGETQYF
TRBJ2-1 TRBV19 . few TGTGCCAGTAGACCAGGGGATGGGAGCTCCTACAATGAGCAGTTCTTC CASRPGDGSSYNEQFF
TRBJ2-7 TRBV9 . . TGTGCCAGCAGCGTAGGCGCGGGGGCTTCCTACGAGCAGTACTTC CASSVGAGASYEQYF